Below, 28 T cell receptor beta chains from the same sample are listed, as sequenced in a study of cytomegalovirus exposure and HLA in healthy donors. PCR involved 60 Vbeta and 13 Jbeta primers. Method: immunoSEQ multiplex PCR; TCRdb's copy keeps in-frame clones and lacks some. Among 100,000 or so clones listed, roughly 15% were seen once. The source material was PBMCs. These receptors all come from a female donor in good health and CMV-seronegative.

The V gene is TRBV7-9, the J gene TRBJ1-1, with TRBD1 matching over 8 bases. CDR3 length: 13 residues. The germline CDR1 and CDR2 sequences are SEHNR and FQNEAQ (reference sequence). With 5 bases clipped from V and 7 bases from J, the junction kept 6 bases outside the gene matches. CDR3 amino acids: CASSIGQGVEAFF. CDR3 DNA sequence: TGTGCCAGCAGCATAGGACAGGGCGTTGAAGCTTTCTTT.

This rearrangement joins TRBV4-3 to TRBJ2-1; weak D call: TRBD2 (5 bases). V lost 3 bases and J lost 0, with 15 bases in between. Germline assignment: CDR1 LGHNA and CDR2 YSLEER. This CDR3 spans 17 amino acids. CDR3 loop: CASSHELSGISYNEQFF. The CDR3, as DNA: TGCGCCAGCAGCCATGAACTAAGCGGTATCTCCTACAATGAGCAGTTCTTC.

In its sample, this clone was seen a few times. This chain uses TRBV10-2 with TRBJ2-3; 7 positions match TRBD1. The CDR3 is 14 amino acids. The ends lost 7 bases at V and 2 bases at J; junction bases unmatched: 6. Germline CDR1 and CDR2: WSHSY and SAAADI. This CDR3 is CASKRGPATDTQYF. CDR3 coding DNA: TGCGCCAGCAAAAGGGGGCCGGCCACAGATACGCAGTATTTT.

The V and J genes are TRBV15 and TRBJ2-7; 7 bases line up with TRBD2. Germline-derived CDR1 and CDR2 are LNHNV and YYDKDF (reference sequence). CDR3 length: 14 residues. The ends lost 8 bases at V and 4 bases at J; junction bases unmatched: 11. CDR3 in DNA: TGTGCCACCCGACGCGGCGGGAGCTTATACGAGCAGTACTTC. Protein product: CATRRGGSLYEQYF.

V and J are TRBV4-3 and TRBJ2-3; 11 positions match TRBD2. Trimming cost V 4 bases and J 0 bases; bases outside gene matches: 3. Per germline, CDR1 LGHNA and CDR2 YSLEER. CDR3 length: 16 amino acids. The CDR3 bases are TGCGCCAGCAGCCGTACTAGCGGGGGTAGCACAGATACGCAGTATTTT. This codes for CASSRTSGGSTDTQYF.

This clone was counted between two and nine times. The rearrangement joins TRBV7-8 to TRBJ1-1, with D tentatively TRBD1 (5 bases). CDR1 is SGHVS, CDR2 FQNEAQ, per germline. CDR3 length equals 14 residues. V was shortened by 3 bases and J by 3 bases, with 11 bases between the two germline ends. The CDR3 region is CASSFPGGDTEAFF. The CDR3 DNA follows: TGTGCCAGCAGCTTCCCGGGGGGGGACACTGAAGCTTTCTTT.

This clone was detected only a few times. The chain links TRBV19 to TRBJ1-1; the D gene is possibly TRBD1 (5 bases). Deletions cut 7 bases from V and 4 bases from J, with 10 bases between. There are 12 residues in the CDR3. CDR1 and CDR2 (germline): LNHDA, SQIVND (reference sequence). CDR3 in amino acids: CASKQGGTEAFF. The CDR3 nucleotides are TGTGCCAGTAAGCAGGGAGGCACTGAAGCTTTCTTT.

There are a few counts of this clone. The CDR3 DNA reads as TGTGCCAGCAGCTCCGCGAGCGGGCAGTACTTC. It translates to CASSSASGQYF. The chain carries TRBV7-9 and TRBJ2-7, with D perhaps TRBD2 (5 bases). V lost 4 bases, J lost 9 bases, and 10 bases lay in between. Per the germline V gene, CDR1 is SEHNR and CDR2 is FQNEAQ (reference sequence). The CDR3 spans 11 residues. Combining the CDR3 with reference TRBV7-9 and TRBJ2-7 gives the whole variable domain DTGVSQNPRHKITKRGQNVTFRCDPISEHNRLYWYRQTLGQGPEFLTYFQNEAQLEKSRLLSDRFSAERPKGSFSTLEIQRTEQGDSAMYLCASSSASGQYFGPGTRLTVT.

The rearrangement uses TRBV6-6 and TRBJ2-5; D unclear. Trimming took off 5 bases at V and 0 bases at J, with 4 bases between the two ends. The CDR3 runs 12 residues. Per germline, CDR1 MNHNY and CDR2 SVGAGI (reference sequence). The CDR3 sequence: CASSPYQETQYF. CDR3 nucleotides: TGTGCCAGCAGTCCGTACCAAGAGACCCAGTACTTC.

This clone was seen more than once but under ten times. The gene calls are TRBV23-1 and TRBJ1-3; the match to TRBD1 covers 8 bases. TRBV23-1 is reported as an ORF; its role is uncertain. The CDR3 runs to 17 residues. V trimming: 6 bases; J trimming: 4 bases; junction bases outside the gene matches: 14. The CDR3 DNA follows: TGCGCCAGCAGCGATAATAAAAACAGGGGGTCAGGAAACACCATATATTTT. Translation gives CASSDNKNRGSGNTIYF.

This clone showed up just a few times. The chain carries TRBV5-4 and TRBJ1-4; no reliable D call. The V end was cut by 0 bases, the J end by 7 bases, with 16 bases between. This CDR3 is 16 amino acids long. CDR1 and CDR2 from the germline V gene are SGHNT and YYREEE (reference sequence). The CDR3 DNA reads TGTGCCAGCAGCTTGGCCCCCCTCGACCCGGGTGAAAAACTGTTTTTT. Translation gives CASSLAPLDPGEKLFF.

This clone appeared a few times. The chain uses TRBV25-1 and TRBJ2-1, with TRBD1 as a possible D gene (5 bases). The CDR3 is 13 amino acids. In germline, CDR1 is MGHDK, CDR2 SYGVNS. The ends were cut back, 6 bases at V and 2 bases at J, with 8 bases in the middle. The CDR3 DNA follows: TGTGCCAGCAGGCGGACACCCTACAATGAGCAGTTCTTC. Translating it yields CASRRTPYNEQFF.

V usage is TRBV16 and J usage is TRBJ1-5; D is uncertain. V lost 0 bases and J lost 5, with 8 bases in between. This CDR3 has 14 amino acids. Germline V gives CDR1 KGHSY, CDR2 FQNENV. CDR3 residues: CASSQSLVYQPQHF. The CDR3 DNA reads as TGTGCCAGCAGCCAATCGTTAGTCTATCAGCCCCAGCATTTT. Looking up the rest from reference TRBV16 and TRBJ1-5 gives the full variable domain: GEEVAQTPKHLVRGEGQKAKLYCAPIKGHSYVFWYQQVLKNEFKFLISFQNENVFDETGMPKERFSAKCLPNSPCSLEIQATKLEDSAVYFCASSQSLVYQPQHFGDGTRLSIL.

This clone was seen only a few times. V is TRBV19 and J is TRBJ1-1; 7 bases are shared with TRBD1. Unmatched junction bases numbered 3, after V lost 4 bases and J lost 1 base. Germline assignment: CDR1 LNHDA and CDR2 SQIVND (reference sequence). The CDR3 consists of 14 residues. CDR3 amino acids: CASSTQGGNTEAFF. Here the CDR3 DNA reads TGTGCCAGTAGTACGCAGGGGGGGAACACTGAAGCTTTCTTT.

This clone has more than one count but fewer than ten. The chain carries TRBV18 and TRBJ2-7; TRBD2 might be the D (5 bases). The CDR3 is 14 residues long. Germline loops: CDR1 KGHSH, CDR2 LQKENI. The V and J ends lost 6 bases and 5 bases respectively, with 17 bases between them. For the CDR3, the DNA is TGTGCCAGCTCCAAAACGACTAATTCCCACGAGCAGTACTTC. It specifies CASSKTTNSHEQYF. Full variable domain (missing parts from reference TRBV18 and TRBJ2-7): NAGVMQNPRHLVRRRGQEARLRCSPMKGHSHVYWYRQLPEEGLKFMVYLQKENIIDESGMPKERFSAEFPKEGPSILRIQQVVRGDSAAYFCASSKTTNSHEQYFGPGTRLTVT.

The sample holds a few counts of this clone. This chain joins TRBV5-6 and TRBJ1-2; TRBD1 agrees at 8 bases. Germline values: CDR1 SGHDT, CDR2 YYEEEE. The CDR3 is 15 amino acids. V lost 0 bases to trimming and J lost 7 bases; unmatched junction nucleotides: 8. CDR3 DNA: TGTGCCAGCAGCTTGGTGGCAGGGGGCGCCCTTGGCTACACCTTC. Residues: CASSLVAGGALGYTF.

The CDR3 loop reads CASSLVHDRTSTDTQYF. CDR3 in DNA: TGTGCCAGCAGCTTGGTTCACGACAGGACTAGCACAGATACGCAGTATTTT. The chain has TRBV5-6 and TRBJ2-3, with D possibly TRBD1 on 6 matching bases. Trimming left V 0 bases short and J 0 bases short, with 14 bases between. The CDR3 is 17 amino acids. The germline V gene encodes CDR1 SGHDT and CDR2 YYEEEE.

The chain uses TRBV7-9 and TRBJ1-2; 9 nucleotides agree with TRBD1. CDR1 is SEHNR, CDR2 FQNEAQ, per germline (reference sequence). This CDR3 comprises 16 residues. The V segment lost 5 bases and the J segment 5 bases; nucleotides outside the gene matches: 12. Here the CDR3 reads CASSPDDRGNMYGYTF. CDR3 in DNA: TGTGCCAGCAGCCCGGATGACAGGGGGAATATGTATGGCTACACCTTC.

CDR3 sequence reads: CAWSVRAGGTYEQYF. The CDR3 nucleotides are TGTGCCTGGAGTGTACGTGCGGGGGGAACCTACGAGCAGTACTTC. V usage is TRBV30 and J usage is TRBJ2-7; 8 bases map to TRBD2. Germline loops: CDR1 GTSNPN, CDR2 SVGIG (reference sequence). This CDR3 is built from 15 residues. Trimming took 0 bases from V and 2 from J; bases not matched to a gene: 6.

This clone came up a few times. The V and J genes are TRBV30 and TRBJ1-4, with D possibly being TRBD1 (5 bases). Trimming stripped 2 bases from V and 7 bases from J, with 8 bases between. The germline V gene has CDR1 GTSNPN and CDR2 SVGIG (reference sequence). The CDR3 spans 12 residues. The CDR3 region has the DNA TGTGCCTGGAGTAGGCAGGGTGAAAAACTGTTTTTT. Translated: CAWSRQGEKLFF.

CDR3 loop: CSVEAGTYQETQYF. For the CDR3, the DNA is TGCAGCGTTGAAGCAGGGACATACCAAGAGACCCAGTACTTC. V and J are TRBV29-1 and TRBJ2-5; D possibly corresponds to TRBD1 (6 bases). V lost 1 base and J lost 0, with 9 bases in between. The CDR3 has 14 residues. Germline V CDR1 and CDR2: SQVTM, ANQGSEA.

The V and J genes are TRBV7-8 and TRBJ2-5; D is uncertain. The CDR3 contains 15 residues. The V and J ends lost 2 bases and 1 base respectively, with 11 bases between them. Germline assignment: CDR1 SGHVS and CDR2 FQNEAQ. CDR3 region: CASSLTWAAQETQYF. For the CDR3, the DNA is TGTGCCAGCAGCTTAACCTGGGCCGCCCAAGAGACCCAGTACTTC.

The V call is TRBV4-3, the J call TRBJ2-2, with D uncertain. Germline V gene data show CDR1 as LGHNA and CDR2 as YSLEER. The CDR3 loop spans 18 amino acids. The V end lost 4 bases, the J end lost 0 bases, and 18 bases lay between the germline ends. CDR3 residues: CASSLDLLPPANTGELFF. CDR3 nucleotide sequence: TGCGCCAGCAGCCTAGACTTACTACCTCCAGCGAACACCGGGGAGCTGTTTTTT.

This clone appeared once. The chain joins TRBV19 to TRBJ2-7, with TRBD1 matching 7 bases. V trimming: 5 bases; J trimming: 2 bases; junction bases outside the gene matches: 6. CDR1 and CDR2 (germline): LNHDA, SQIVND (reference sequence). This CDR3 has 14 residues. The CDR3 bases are TGTGCCAGTAGTTTCCGGGACAGACCCTACGAGCAGTACTTC. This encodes CASSFRDRPYEQYF.

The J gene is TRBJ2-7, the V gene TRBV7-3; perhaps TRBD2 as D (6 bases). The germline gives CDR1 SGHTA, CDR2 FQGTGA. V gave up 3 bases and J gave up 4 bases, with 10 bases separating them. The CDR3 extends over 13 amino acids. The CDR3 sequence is CASSLTAGYEQYF. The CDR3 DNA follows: TGTGCCAGCAGCTTGACGGCGGGGTACGAGCAGTACTTC.

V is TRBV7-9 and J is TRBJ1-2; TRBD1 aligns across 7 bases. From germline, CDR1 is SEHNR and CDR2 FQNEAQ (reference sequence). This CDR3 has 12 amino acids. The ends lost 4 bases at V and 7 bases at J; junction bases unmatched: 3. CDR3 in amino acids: CASSSTGAGYTF. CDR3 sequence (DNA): TGTGCCAGCAGCTCCACAGGGGCTGGCTACACCTTC.

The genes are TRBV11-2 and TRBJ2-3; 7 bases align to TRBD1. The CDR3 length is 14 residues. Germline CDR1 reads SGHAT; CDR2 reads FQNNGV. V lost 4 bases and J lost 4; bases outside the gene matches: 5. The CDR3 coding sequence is TGTGCCAGCAGCTATTACAGGGGCGCAGATACGCAGTATTTT. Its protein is CASSYYRGADTQYF.

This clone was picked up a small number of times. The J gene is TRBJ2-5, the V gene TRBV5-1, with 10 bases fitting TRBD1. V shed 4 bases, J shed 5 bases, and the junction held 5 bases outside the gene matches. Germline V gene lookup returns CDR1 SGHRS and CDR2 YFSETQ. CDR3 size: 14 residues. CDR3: CASSEWTGGETQYF. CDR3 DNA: TGCGCCAGCAGCGAATGGACAGGGGGGGAGACCCAGTACTTC.